Listed here are 16 T cell receptor beta chains from one sample, sequenced in a study of identical twins. TCRdb re-analysed the 5' RACE reads in MiXCR, keeping a single row per CDR3 protein. The sample contains over 500,000 distinct CDR3 sequences, 22% of which appear only once. These data were likewise used in another study, on T cells expressing NK-cell markers.

The sample consisted of CD4+ T cells sorted from blood. These receptors all stem from a woman aged 18-29 years in good health.

V and J are TRBV5-6 and TRBJ2-1; D possibly corresponds to TRBD1 (5 bases). V lost 4 bases to trimming and J lost 10 bases, with 12 bases between them. Germline V CDR1 and CDR2: SGHDT, YYEEEE. The CDR3 runs to 12 residues. For the CDR3, the DNA is TGTGCCAGCAGCCGACAGTCGTACGAGCAGTTCTTC. Its protein product is CASSRQSYEQFF.

There are a few counts of this clonotype. The chain couples TRBV24-1 to TRBJ2-7; TRBD1 matches 9 bases. Germline-derived CDR1 and CDR2 are KGHDR and SFDVKD. The CDR3 is 15 residues long. The V gene end was trimmed by 2 bases and the J gene end by 8 bases; junction bases not matched to a gene: 9. The chain's CDR3 is CATSDSRTGESQQYF. The CDR3 region has the DNA TGTGCCACCAGTGATTCAAGGACAGGGGAATCCCAGCAGTACTTC.

In its sample, this clonotype was seen a few times. The genes are TRBV6-1 and TRBJ2-6; 10 positions match TRBD1. J was trimmed by 2 bases and V by 3 bases; bases with no gene match: 4. This CDR3 is 17 amino acids long. The germline CDR1 and CDR2 sequences are MNHNS and SASEGT. CDR3 nucleotide sequence: TGTGCCAGCAGTGATCCCGGGACAGGGGCTGGGGCCAACGTCCTGACTTTC. Encoded protein: CASSDPGTGAGANVLTF.

This clonotype was seen repeatedly, ten times or more. V and J are TRBV20-1 and TRBJ2-1, with 10 bases aligning to TRBD1. The CDR3 loop spans 14 amino acids. Germline-derived CDR1 and CDR2 are DFQATT and SNEGSKA (reference sequence). The trim removed 0 bases at V and 9 bases at J, leaving 5 bases unmatched. CDR3 coding DNA: TGCAGTGCTAGAGATTTGACAGGGGGCGGTGAGCAGTTCTTC. It encodes CSARDLTGGGEQFF.

The chain employs TRBV12-3 or TRBV12-4 and TRBJ1-1; no clear D gene. Trimming removed 3 bases from V and 3 bases from J, with 11 bases in between. This CDR3 has 14 amino acids. CDR3 coding DNA: TGTGCCAGCAGTTTGATAGACGGGGACACTGAAGCTTTCTTT. It yields the protein CASSLIDGDTEAFF.

This chain connects TRBV6-2 or TRBV6-3 to TRBJ1-6; D remains unclear. V was clipped by 4 bases and J by 16 bases, with 11 bases between them. In germline, CDR1 is MNHEY, CDR2 SVGEGT. This CDR3 comprises 11 residues. CDR3: CASSSQDPLHF. CDR3 coding DNA: TGTGCCAGCAGTTCCCAGGACCCGCTCCACTTT.

This CDR3 reads CSGHRGRETQYF. For the CDR3, the DNA is TGCAGTGGGCACAGGGGGCGAGAGACCCAGTACTTC. The chain uses TRBV20-1 and TRBJ2-5; TRBD1 matches at 9 bases. Germline V gives CDR1 DFQATT, CDR2 SNEGSKA (reference sequence). V lost 7 bases to trimming and J lost 4 bases; unmatched junction nucleotides: 4. The CDR3 consists of 12 residues.

This clonotype has at least ten counts. The V and J genes are TRBV20-1 and TRBJ2-7; D remains ambiguous. The CDR3 totals 13 residues. Germline-derived CDR1 and CDR2 are DFQATT and SNEGSKA (reference sequence). Deletions cut 3 bases from V and 6 bases from J, with 15 bases between. This CDR3 is CSASGDTYSEQYF. For the CDR3, the DNA is TGCAGTGCTAGTGGTGACACCTACAGCGAGCAGTACTTC.

This clonotype was found a few times. The chain has TRBV7-2 and TRBJ2-5, with D perhaps matching TRBD1 (6 bases). V dropped 1 base and J dropped 11 bases, with 14 bases sitting between them. This CDR3 has 13 residues. Per the germline V gene, CDR1 is SGHTA and CDR2 is FQGNSA. The CDR3, as DNA: TGTGCCAGCAGCTTAGGGGCTAACAGGGCTCAGTACTTC. Residues: CASSLGANRAQYF.

The gene calls are TRBV20-1 and TRBJ1-1, with D possibly matching TRBD1 (5 bases). This CDR3 has 16 residues. Germline V gives CDR1 DFQATT, CDR2 SNEGSKA (reference sequence). V lost 0 bases, J lost 5 bases, and 19 bases lay in between. CDR3 in amino acids: CSARDWRGRAGTEAFF. As DNA, the CDR3 is TGCAGTGCTAGAGATTGGAGGGGCCGGGCGGGAACTGAAGCTTTCTTT.

This rearrangement joins TRBV5-1 to TRBJ2-7; 7 positions agree with TRBD1. V gave up 4 bases and J gave up 2 bases; unmatched junction bases: 6. CDR1 and CDR2 (germline): SGHRS, YFSETQ. The CDR3 contains 14 residues. CDR3 region: CASSKRQGTYEQYF. The CDR3 nucleotides read TGCGCCAGCAGCAAACGACAGGGAACCTACGAGCAGTACTTC.

The V gene is TRBV9, the J gene TRBJ2-3; D is unclear. The CDR3 contains 15 residues. Germline CDR1 is SGDLS and CDR2 is YYNGEE. V was shortened by 4 bases and J by 0 bases, with 12 bases between the two germline ends. The CDR3 bases are TGTGCCAGCAGCCCTTCGTTGGTCAGCACAGATACGCAGTATTTT. Protein product: CASSPSLVSTDTQYF.

The J gene is TRBJ2-5, the V gene TRBV5-5; TRBD1 agrees at 8 bases. The germline CDR1 and CDR2 sequences are SGHKS and YYEKEE (reference sequence). The CDR3 sequence is 15 residues long. With 0 bases clipped from V and 12 bases from J, the junction kept 13 bases outside the gene matches. The CDR3 DNA is TGTGCCAGCAGCTTGGAGGGGTCAGGGGGCGGTTATAAGTACTTC. Translation: CASSLEGSGGGYKYF.

This clonotype occurred a few times. The chain employs TRBV4-3 and TRBJ2-2; D might be TRBD2 (6 bases). Germline V lookup: CDR1 LGHNA, CDR2 YSLEER. This CDR3 is 16 amino acids long. V dropped 1 base and J dropped 0 bases, with 9 bases sitting between them. The CDR3 region has the DNA TGCGCCAGCAGCCAAGGGAGGGGAGCGAACACCGGGGAGCTGTTTTTT. Protein: CASSQGRGANTGELFF.

The chain combines TRBV7-9 with TRBJ2-3; no clear D. V lost 10 bases to trimming and J lost 8 bases, with 10 bases between them. Per germline, CDR1 SEHNR and CDR2 FQNEAQ (reference sequence). The CDR3 is 10 amino acids. CDR3 nucleotide sequence: TGTGCCACCGCTTCCGGTACGCAGTATTTT. Translating it yields CATASGTQYF.

This clonotype was counted only a few times. J is TRBJ2-5 and V is TRBV5-1; the D gene is possibly TRBD2 (6 bases). V was shortened by 5 bases and J by 5 bases, with 22 bases between the two germline ends. The CDR3 is made up of 16 amino acids. Germline CDR1 is SGHRS and CDR2 is YFSETQ. The CDR3 DNA reads as TGCGCCAGCAGTCGAGGGCCGGGTCAAGGAGGGGAGACCCAGTACTTC. Translated: CASSRGPGQGGETQYF.